The present entry profiles one TCR beta chain with its context. Original processing methods: Researchers report that nucleated cell counts were estimated from reference gene primer amplification. Assay used: immunoSEQ multiplex PCR; TCRdb lists only in-frame clones, some missing. That table is the source of V, J and clone size, and D and trimming were worked out from the DNA. The sample lists approximately 440,000 clones, 70% to 90% seen once, with roughly 12% in the top ten. This sample was taken from a study of blood T cell repertoires in COVID-19. Germline V gene data show CDR1 as LNHDA and CDR2 as SQIVND (reference sequence). V lost 4 bases, J lost 7 bases, and 7 bases lay in between. CDR3 length equals 12 residues.

This rearrangement joins TRBV19 to TRBJ1-4; D ambiguous. The clonotype originates from a woman aged 45-65 years with COVID-19, enrolled during active disease. The sequenced material came from peripheral blood. Written as DNA, the CDR3 is TGTGCCAGTAGTAAAGCCGGTGAAAAACTGTTTTTT. It yields the protein CASSKAGEKLFF.